Included here is one T cell receptor beta chain sequence, with context. These data come from a study of cytotoxic CD8 clonotypes in ibrutinib-treated CLL. The table came from immunoSEQ multiplex PCR; TCRdb's copy has only in-frame clones and leaves some out. The sample lists a few thousand clones, roughly 80% seen once, with about 25% in the top ten. The CDR3 consists of 14 residues. Germline V gene sequence: CDR1 MNHEY, CDR2 SMNVEV (reference sequence). V lost 4 bases and J lost 4, with 10 bases in between. Here the sequenced sample was PBMCs, taken before ibrutinib treatment. This rearrangement joins TRBV27 to TRBJ1-4, with a possible D match to TRBD1 (6 bases). This receptor was obtained from a human donor with chronic lymphocytic leukemia. In DNA, the CDR3 is TGTGCCAGCAGTTACGACAGGCGTAATGAAAAACTGTTTTTT. Translated, it gives CASSYDRRNEKLFF.